The 10 T cell receptor beta chains below were found in one sample sequenced in a study of CD8+ T cells in alopecia areata (dated by TCRdb to 2017 to 2018). The library was made by the immunoSEQ multiplex PCR assay. For TCR sequencing, RNA was extracted from every sample and reverse transcribed into cDNA to serve as template. TCRdb's version of the immuneACCESS table is confined to in-frame rearrangements and falls short of the full clone set. An unresolved V gene accounts for under half of the shortfall where checked; the remainder is of unknown origin. Across this sample there are some 150,000 clones, with roughly four fifths seen only once. The biggest ten clones account for more than 20% of the sample. The time point label here, explained by the study, means: about four weeks on oral tofacitinib. Taken with the paper, the label for treatment or condition translates to: oral pan-JAK inhibitor, 5-10 mg twice daily.

The sequences come from CD8+ T cells sorted from blood, collected at week 4, from a patient treated with tofacitinib. The origin of the receptors is a human donor with alopecia areata.

The rearrangement uses TRBV7-8 and TRBJ2-1, with D uncertain. Germline CDR1 and CDR2: SGHVS and FQNEAQ. With 2 bases removed from V and 6 bases from J, the gap between germline ends came to 11 bases. The CDR3 covers 14 residues. DNA of the CDR3: TGTGCCAGCAGCTTAAGTGTGCCTCGCAATGAGCAGTTCTTC. Encoded protein: CASSLSVPRNEQFF.

The chain couples TRBV7-8 to TRBJ2-1, with a weak D call TRBD1 (6 bases). The CDR3 length is 16 residues. The V and J ends lost 2 bases and 4 bases respectively, with 15 bases between them. In germline, CDR1 is SGHVS, CDR2 FQNEAQ. The CDR3 bases are TGTGCCAGCAGCTTAACGGACAGAGAACAATACAATGAGCAGTTCTTC. It translates to CASSLTDREQYNEQFF.

The J gene is TRBJ2-2, the V gene TRBV27, with 8 positions matching TRBD2. Trimming removed 1 base from V and 1 base from J; junction bases left unmatched: 5. Looked up from germline, CDR1 is MNHEY and CDR2 is SMNVEV (reference sequence). The CDR3 sequence is 17 residues long. This chain's CDR3 is CASSLFTSGLNTGELFF. CDR3 in DNA: TGTGCCAGCAGTTTATTTACTAGCGGTCTGAACACCGGGGAGCTGTTTTTT.

This rearrangement joins TRBV29-1 to TRBJ1-1; a possible D gene is TRBD1 (5 bases). V was clipped by 5 bases and J by 4 bases, with 11 bases between them. The CDR3 is 12 amino acids. Germline V CDR1 and CDR2: SQVTM, ANQGSEA. The CDR3 DNA is TGCAGCGTTTTAAGCGGGGCCACTGAAGCTTTCTTT. Protein sequence: CSVLSGATEAFF. The entire variable domain, with the rest obtained from reference TRBV29-1 and TRBJ1-1, is as follows: SAVISQKPSRDICQRGTSLTIQCQVDSQVTMMFWYRQQPGQSLTLIATANQGSEATYESGFVIDKFPISRPNLTFSTLTVSNMSPEDSSIYLCSVLSGATEAFFGQGTRLTVV.

This sequence joins TRBV5-1 and TRBJ2-5; tentative D call: TRBD1 (6 bases). The V gene lost 3 bases and the J gene lost 2 bases, with 8 bases spanning the gap. The CDR3 is 13 amino acids. Per germline, CDR1 SGHRS and CDR2 YFSETQ. The CDR3 nucleotides are TGCGCCAGCAGCTGGACAGTTCAAGAGACCCAGTACTTC. Translated: CASSWTVQETQYF.

A few counts support this clone. V and J are TRBV9 and TRBJ1-3; no clear D gene. Germline CDR1 SGDLS, CDR2 YYNGEE. The CDR3 covers 15 residues. V was cut by 2 bases and J by 0 bases, with 9 bases left in between. The CDR3 spells CASSVDGSSGNTIYF. The CDR3 DNA reads as TGTGCCAGCAGCGTGGACGGGAGCTCTGGAAACACCATATATTTT.

This chain uses TRBV7-9 with TRBJ1-1; a possible D gene is TRBD1 (5 bases). Germline V gene data show CDR1 as SEHNR and CDR2 as FQNEAQ (reference sequence). The V and J ends lost 5 bases and 1 base respectively, with 11 bases between them. The CDR3 totals 14 residues. The CDR3 is CASSPGTPNTEAFF. The CDR3, as DNA: TGTGCCAGCAGCCCAGGGACGCCGAACACTGAAGCTTTCTTT.

This clone is a singleton in its sample. The chain links TRBV5-4 to TRBJ2-2; D is tentatively TRBD1 or TRBD2 (5 bases each). CDR1 SGHNT and CDR2 YYREEE come from the germline V gene (reference sequence). V gave up 4 bases and J gave up 6 bases, with 19 bases separating them. The CDR3 contains 16 residues. CDR3 residues: CASSLRGSYFSGELFF. CDR3 sequence (DNA): TGTGCCAGCAGCCTGAGGGGTAGCTACTTTTCCGGGGAGCTGTTTTTT.

The genes are TRBV9 and TRBJ2-3, with TRBD2 matching over 13 bases. Germline V gene lookup returns CDR1 SGDLS and CDR2 YYNGEE. The ends lost 3 bases at V and 5 bases at J; junction bases unmatched: 12. The CDR3 covers 18 residues. In DNA, the CDR3 is TGTGCCAGCAGCGCATGGACTAGCGGGGGCCGGGGGAGAGATACGCAGTATTTT. Its translation: CASSAWTSGGRGRDTQYF.

V gene TRBV13 combines with J gene TRBJ2-7, with D perhaps assigned TRBD1 or TRBD2 (5 bases each). The ends were cut back, 2 bases at V and 0 bases at J, with 8 bases in the middle. Germline V lookup: CDR1 PRHDT, CDR2 FYEKMQ (reference sequence). This CDR3 contains 14 residues. In nucleotides, the CDR3 is TGTGCCAGCAGCTTATGGGGGAGCTCCTACGAGCAGTACTTC. It yields the protein CASSLWGSSYEQYF.